The 30 T cell receptor beta chains below all came from one sample that was sequenced in a study of cytomegalovirus exposure and HLA in healthy donors. Generated by immunoSEQ multiplex PCR, the TCRdb table keeps only in-frame clones and is missing some. The table lists roughly 250,000 clones, around 87% of them singletons. The specimen was PBMCs. These receptors originate from a woman between 25 and 40 years old in good health and CMV-seropositive.

CDR3 sequence reads: CASSFRGTTYEQYF. The CDR3 nucleotides read TGTGCCAGCAGCTTTCGGGGGACTACCTACGAGCAGTACTTC. The chain is built from TRBV5-5 and TRBJ2-7; 7 bases are shared with TRBD2. Germline CDR1 is SGHKS and CDR2 is YYEKEE (reference sequence). The CDR3 spans 14 residues. V was pared by 2 bases and J by 2 bases, with 4 bases of the junction left unmatched.

The V gene is TRBV5-1, the J gene TRBJ1-1; 8 bases are shared with TRBD1. V was clipped by 4 bases and J by 6 bases; unmatched bases: 8. There are 14 residues in the CDR3. In germline, CDR1 is SGHRS, CDR2 YFSETQ. CDR3 bases: TGCGCCAGCAGCCCTTCCCCAGGGGGCTCTGAAGCTTTCTTT. Amino acids: CASSPSPGGSEAFF.

The chain recombines TRBV6-1 with TRBJ2-1; D is possibly TRBD1 (5 bases). This CDR3 contains 12 residues. The germline gives CDR1 MNHNS, CDR2 SASEGT. Deletions cut 5 bases from V and 4 bases from J, with 6 bases between. The CDR3 nucleotides are TGTGCCAGCAGTAACAGGTACAATGAGCAGTTCTTC. It encodes CASSNRYNEQFF.

The chain links TRBV11-2 to TRBJ2-5, with unresolved D. The germline V and J ends were trimmed by 4 bases and 5 bases, with 11 bases remaining between them. Germline V gene lookup returns CDR1 SGHAT and CDR2 FQNNGV. This CDR3 is built from 13 residues. In DNA form, the CDR3 reads TGTGCCAGCAGCTATGGTAGCTCGGAGACCCAGTACTTC. Amino acid sequence: CASSYGSSETQYF.

J is TRBJ2-2 and V is TRBV5-1, with TRBD2 identical over 8 bases. In germline, CDR1 is SGHRS, CDR2 YFSETQ. The ends lost 7 bases at V and 6 bases at J; junction bases unmatched: 11. The CDR3 runs 15 residues. The CDR3 sequence is CASELAGRQAGELFF. In nucleotides, the CDR3 is TGCGCCAGCGAGCTAGCGGGCCGCCAGGCCGGGGAGCTGTTTTTT. The complete variable domain, with remaining parts taken from reference TRBV5-1 and TRBJ2-2, reads KAGVTQTPRYLIKTRGQQVTLSCSPISGHRSVSWYQQTPGQGLQFLFEYFSETQRNKGNFPGRFSGRQFSNSRSEMNVSTLELGDSALYLCASELAGRQAGELFFGEGSRLTVL.

The gene calls are TRBV2 and TRBJ1-1; D gene uncertain. The CDR3 runs 14 residues. In germline, CDR1 is SNHLY, CDR2 FYNNEI. Trimming left V 6 bases short and J 2 bases short, with 13 bases between. The CDR3 is CASRRSTGNTEAFF. The DNA of the CDR3 is TGTGCCAGCAGACGATCGACGGGTAACACTGAAGCTTTCTTT.

This chain uses TRBV5-1 with TRBJ1-3, with D possibly TRBD1 on 6 matching bases. Between the trimmed V and J ends, which lost 4 bases and 0 bases, there was a span of 8 bases. This CDR3 is built from 14 residues. Germline loops: CDR1 SGHRS, CDR2 YFSETQ. In DNA form, the CDR3 reads TGCGCCAGCAGCCCCAGGGGCTCTGGAAACACCATATATTTT. Translating gives CASSPRGSGNTIYF.

The chain uses TRBV7-3 and TRBJ2-1; D possibly corresponds to TRBD2 (6 bases). V was clipped by 2 bases and J by 6 bases, with 14 bases between them. The germline CDR1 and CDR2 sequences are SGHTA and FQGTGA. The CDR3 sequence is 15 residues long. The CDR3 DNA reads as TGTGCCAGCAGCTTATACCCGGGAGTGCGCAATGAGCAGTTCTTC. Protein: CASSLYPGVRNEQFF.

This rearrangement joins TRBV30 to TRBJ2-7; D is uncertain. Between the trimmed V and J ends, which lost 3 bases and 3 bases, there was a span of 15 bases. The CDR3 extends over 14 amino acids. Germline V gene sequence: CDR1 GTSNPN, CDR2 SVGIG (reference sequence). The CDR3 spells CAWRDPGPLYEQYF. CDR3 in DNA: TGTGCCTGGAGGGATCCGGGTCCCCTCTACGAGCAGTACTTC.

This chain joins TRBV10-2 and TRBJ1-4; D gene ambiguous. Trimming removed 8 bases at V and 0 bases at J, with 10 bases between. The germline CDR1 and CDR2 sequences are WSHSY and SAAADI. The CDR3 totals 14 residues. As DNA, the CDR3 is TGCGCCAGCCGGAGTAGCGCAACTAATGAAAAACTGTTTTTT. This gives the protein CASRSSATNEKLFF.

This clone has just one count. The chain employs TRBV6-1 and TRBJ2-1; D remains ambiguous. The CDR3 is 14 residues long. Germline lookup yields CDR1 MNHNS and CDR2 SASEGT. The V and J ends lost 4 bases and 3 bases respectively, with 10 bases between them. The CDR3 reads CASSVALIYNEQFF. Written as DNA, the CDR3 is TGTGCCAGCAGTGTAGCATTAATCTACAATGAGCAGTTCTTC.

This clone was observed a single time. This CDR3 is CASHRMSTDTQYF. Here the CDR3 DNA reads TGTGCCAGCCACAGAATGAGCACAGATACGCAGTATTTT. V is TRBV28 and J is TRBJ2-3; D is unclear. The germline gives CDR1 MDHEN, CDR2 SYDVKM. The CDR3 runs to 13 residues. The V end was cut by 8 bases, the J end by 0 bases, with 9 bases between.

This clone came up once. CDR3 DNA sequence: TGTGCCAGCAGCCACCACGGGGGGGGCTGGTACAATGAGCAGTTCTTC. Its protein is CASSHHGGGWYNEQFF. This chain joins TRBV11-2 and TRBJ2-1, with 8 bases matching TRBD2. The CDR3 loop spans 16 amino acids. V lost 5 bases and J lost 4; bases outside the gene matches: 10. Per the germline V gene, CDR1 is SGHAT and CDR2 is FQNNGV.

On this clone itself: Distinct nucleotide sequences in the sample also encode this CDR3. The V and J genes are TRBV6-5 and TRBJ2-3, with 12 bases that match TRBD2. The germline V gene encodes CDR1 MNHEY and CDR2 SVGAGI. This CDR3 spans 15 amino acids. The V gene end was trimmed by 0 bases and the J gene end by 5 bases; junction bases not matched to a gene: 0. The CDR3 loop reads CASSYSGLAGDTQYF. CDR3 bases: TGTGCCAGCAGTTACTCGGGACTAGCGGGAGATACGCAGTATTTT.

The V and J genes are TRBV2 and TRBJ2-3; the D gene is possibly TRBD1 (5 bases). Germline CDR1 SNHLY, CDR2 FYNNEI. The V and J ends lost 6 bases and 4 bases respectively, with 8 bases between them. CDR3 size: 12 residues. In DNA form, the CDR3 reads TGTGCCAGCAGCAGGGCTGCAGATACGCAGTATTTT. Translation gives CASSRAADTQYF.

The chain uses TRBV30 and TRBJ2-7; unclear D gene. Between the trimmed V and J ends, which lost 4 bases and 0 bases, there was a span of 10 bases. Germline CDR1 GTSNPN, CDR2 SVGIG (reference sequence). The CDR3 covers 13 residues. The CDR3 protein is CAWTWASSYEQYF. The CDR3 DNA follows: TGTGCCTGGACCTGGGCGAGCTCCTACGAGCAGTACTTC.

CDR3 residues: CASSRQGNSYEQYF. CDR3 coding DNA: TGTGCCAGCAGCCGACAGGGAAACTCCTACGAGCAGTACTTC. The chain recombines TRBV5-4 with TRBJ2-7; 7 bases map to TRBD1. The germline gives CDR1 SGHNT, CDR2 YYREEE (reference sequence). The length of the CDR3 is 14 residues. The J segment lost 0 bases and the V segment lost 4 bases, leaving 4 bases of the junction unmatched.

The CDR3 DNA sequence: TGCGCCAGCAGCAACCCACAGGGGGCGAGCACTGAAGCTTTCTTT. It is translated as CASSNPQGASTEAFF. This sequence joins TRBV5-1 and TRBJ1-1; 9 positions agree with TRBD1. The J segment lost 4 bases and the V segment lost 4 bases, leaving 8 bases of the junction unmatched. The CDR3 is 15 amino acids. Germline loops: CDR1 SGHRS, CDR2 YFSETQ. Complete variable domain (other parts from reference TRBV5-1 and TRBJ1-1): KAGVTQTPRYLIKTRGQQVTLSCSPISGHRSVSWYQQTPGQGLQFLFEYFSETQRNKGNFPGRFSGRQFSNSRSEMNVSTLELGDSALYLCASSNPQGASTEAFFGQGTRLTVV.

The chain has TRBV30 and TRBJ1-4, with D perhaps TRBD1 (5 bases). With 4 bases removed from V and 10 bases from J, the gap between germline ends came to 22 bases. The CDR3 contains 15 residues. Looked up from germline, CDR1 is GTSNPN and CDR2 is SVGIG (reference sequence). CDR3 sequence reads: CAWTRIPPGGAKLFF. As DNA, the CDR3 is TGTGCCTGGACCAGGATCCCCCCCGGTGGGGCAAAACTGTTTTTT.

This rearrangement joins TRBV29-1 to TRBJ1-4; D call uncertain. This CDR3 has 13 residues. Per the germline V gene, CDR1 is SQVTM and CDR2 is ANQGSEA. Trimming pared 6 bases from V and 6 bases from J, leaving 14 bases between. CDR3 coding DNA: TGCAGCGTGTTGACGGGCGGGGATGAAAAACTGTTTTTT. Amino acids: CSVLTGGDEKLFF.

The V call is TRBV21-1, the J call TRBJ1-5. TRBV21-1 is a documented pseudogene. The CDR3 runs to 17 residues. Here the CDR3 DNA reads TGTGCCAGCAGCATTAATAATACAAGTCCAACGGGACAGCCCCAGCATTTT. Protein product: CASSINNTSPTGQPQHF.

This clone showed up just once. This rearrangement joins TRBV5-4 to TRBJ2-7, with 8 nucleotides matching TRBD2. Germline values: CDR1 SGHNT, CDR2 YYREEE (reference sequence). CDR3 length: 15 amino acids. The junction had 9 bases not matched to a gene; V was cut back by 1 base and J by 6 bases. The CDR3 DNA reads as TGTGCCAGCAGCTTGCCCGGCGGGAGGCATAGCGAGCAGTACTTC. Translating it yields CASSLPGGRHSEQYF.

This clone was counted a few times. V gene TRBV27 combines with J gene TRBJ1-5; no clear D. CDR3 size: 13 residues. V dropped 0 bases and J dropped 4 bases, with 4 bases sitting between them. The germline V gene encodes CDR1 MNHEY and CDR2 SMNVEV (reference sequence). Written as DNA, the CDR3 is TGTGCCAGCAGTTTATCTCGGAATCAGCCCCAGCATTTT. Its protein product is CASSLSRNQPQHF.

The chain links TRBV27 to TRBJ2-1; D not certain. Trimming cost V 4 bases and J 4 bases, with 8 bases left between them. Germline values: CDR1 MNHEY, CDR2 SMNVEV (reference sequence). The CDR3 is 13 amino acids. CDR3 sequence: CASSWRPYNEQFF. The DNA for the CDR3 is TGTGCCAGCAGTTGGCGGCCGTACAATGAGCAGTTCTTC.

V and J are TRBV2 and TRBJ2-3, with TRBD2 identical over 9 bases. There are 15 residues in the CDR3. CDR1 SNHLY and CDR2 FYNNEI come from the germline V gene. With V trimmed by 2 bases and J by 1 base, 1 base remained unmatched. The CDR3 spells CASSERTSGTDTQYF. The CDR3 coding sequence is TGTGCCAGCAGTGAACGGACTAGCGGCACAGATACGCAGTATTTT.

This clone showed up just a few times. V gene TRBV2 combines with J gene TRBJ2-7, with D perhaps matching TRBD1 (6 bases). CDR1 SNHLY and CDR2 FYNNEI come from the germline V gene. The CDR3 runs 13 residues. V lost 5 bases, J lost 4 bases, and 12 bases lay in between. The CDR3 DNA reads TGTGCCAGCAGTCGGACAGCGAAGTACGAGCAGTACTTC. The encoded protein is CASSRTAKYEQYF.

The V gene is TRBV5-1, the J gene TRBJ2-2, with unresolved D. Germline lookup yields CDR1 SGHRS and CDR2 YFSETQ. Trimming left V 4 bases short and J 0 bases short, with 10 bases between. The CDR3 extends over 15 amino acids. CDR3 nucleotide sequence: TGCGCCAGCAGCCTCCTGACATCGAACACCGGGGAGCTGTTTTTT. Amino acid sequence: CASSLLTSNTGELFF.

The chain combines TRBV5-1 with TRBJ2-1, with TRBD2 matching over 8 bases. CDR1 and CDR2 from the germline V gene are SGHRS and YFSETQ. The junction had 12 bases not matched to a gene; V was cut back by 6 bases and J by 10 bases. The CDR3 extends over 14 amino acids. This chain's CDR3 is CASIEGGTRSEQFF. In nucleotides, the CDR3 is TGCGCCAGCATTGAAGGGGGGACTAGATCCGAGCAGTTCTTC. The full variable domain, in which reference TRBV5-1 and TRBJ2-1 provide the parts outside the CDR3, is KAGVTQTPRYLIKTRGQQVTLSCSPISGHRSVSWYQQTPGQGLQFLFEYFSETQRNKGNFPGRFSGRQFSNSRSEMNVSTLELGDSALYLCASIEGGTRSEQFFGPGTRLTVL.

The CDR3 sequence is CASSYSGTVYNEQFF. The CDR3 nucleotides are TGTGCCAGCAGTTATTCCGGGACAGTATACAATGAGCAGTTCTTC. The chain employs TRBV6-5 and TRBJ2-1, with 7 nucleotides matching TRBD1. J lost 4 bases, V lost 3 bases, and 6 bases had no gene match. Germline V lookup: CDR1 MNHEY, CDR2 SVGAGI. This CDR3 comprises 15 residues.

The rearrangement joins TRBV19 to TRBJ1-1, with 11 bases matching TRBD1. Germline loops: CDR1 LNHDA, CDR2 SQIVND (reference sequence). The CDR3 extends over 13 amino acids. The J segment lost 6 bases and the V segment lost 5 bases, leaving 2 bases of the junction unmatched. In DNA, the CDR3 is TGTGCCAGTAGTGGACAGGGGGCCTCTGAAGCTTTCTTT. As protein: CASSGQGASEAFF.